This TCR beta chain was captured in a study of blood T cell repertoires in COVID-19. Study-level background: Sites in the United States, Italy and Spain provided acute and convalescent COVID-19 samples. PBMCs, B-cell-depleted T cells, or T cells were the source of the cDNA or gDNA that made up the material.

Per the study methods: Reference gene primer amplification gave estimated nucleated cell counts. The repertoire was sequenced with immunoSEQ multiplex PCR; TCRdb's copy has only in-frame clones and lacks some. The V and J calls and clone size were taken over from that table, and D and trimming were inferred from the DNA. Of fewer than 65,000 clones in the sample, roughly 79% are singletons; the top ten hold approximately 3.4%. This CDR3 contains 17 residues. Germline loops: CDR1 SEHNR, CDR2 FQNEAQ (reference sequence). After removal of 2 bases from V and 3 bases from J, the junction contained 9 bases not matched to a gene.

The sequence derives from a man in his sixties with acute or convalescent COVID-19. This sequence joins TRBV7-9 and TRBJ1-1, with 10 nucleotides matching TRBD1. Sequencing was carried out using peripheral blood. The CDR3 sequence is CASSLSGTGARDTEAFF. The CDR3 DNA reads as TGTGCCAGCAGCTTATCCGGGACAGGGGCCCGGGACACTGAAGCTTTCTTT.